The sequence of this T cell receptor (beta chain) was determined in a study of beta chain features in type 1 diabetes. Study conclusions and caveats: The question left open here concerned HLA type influencing TCRB rearrangement. In every one of the four CD4+ subsets, TCRB CDR3s were moderately but significantly shorter in Type 1 diabetes patients.

Germline lookup yields CDR1 MDHEN and CDR2 SYDVKM. The CDR3 contains 14 residues. V lost 3 bases, J lost 6 bases, and 4 bases stayed unmatched. In the case of this clone: What it recognizes is unknown.

Only one heparinised blood draw was taken per donor, and its volume averaged about 120 mL. The whole isolated RNA underwent reverse transcription, so sequencing captured expressed TCRB transcripts. Profiled with immunoSEQ multiplex PCR; TCRdb holds only in-frame clones, not every one. The data contain 400,000 to 550,000 clones, 11% of them singletons. Sequenced material: naive CD4+ T cells from blood. The receptor was derived from a woman aged 18-29 years in good health. V is TRBV28 and J is TRBJ2-3; TRBD2 aligns across 9 bases. This CDR3 reads CASSLLLAGDTQYF. The DNA of the CDR3 is TGTGCCAGCAGTTTGTTACTAGCGGGCGATACGCAGTATTTT.